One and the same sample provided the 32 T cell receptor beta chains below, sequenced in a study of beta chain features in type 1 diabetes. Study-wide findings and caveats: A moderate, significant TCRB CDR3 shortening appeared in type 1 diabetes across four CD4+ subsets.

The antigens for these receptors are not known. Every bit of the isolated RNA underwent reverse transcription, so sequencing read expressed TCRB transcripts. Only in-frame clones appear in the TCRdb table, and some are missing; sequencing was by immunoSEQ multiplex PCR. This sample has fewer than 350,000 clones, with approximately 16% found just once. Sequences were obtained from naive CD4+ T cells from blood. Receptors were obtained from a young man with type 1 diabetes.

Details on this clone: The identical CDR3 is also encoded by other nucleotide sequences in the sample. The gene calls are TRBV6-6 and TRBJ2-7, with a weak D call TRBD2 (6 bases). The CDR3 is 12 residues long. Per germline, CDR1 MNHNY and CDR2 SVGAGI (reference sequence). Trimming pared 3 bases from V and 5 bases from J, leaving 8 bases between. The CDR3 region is CASSYRGNEQYF. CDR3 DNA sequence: TGTGCCAGCAGTTATCGGGGGAACGAGCAGTACTTC.

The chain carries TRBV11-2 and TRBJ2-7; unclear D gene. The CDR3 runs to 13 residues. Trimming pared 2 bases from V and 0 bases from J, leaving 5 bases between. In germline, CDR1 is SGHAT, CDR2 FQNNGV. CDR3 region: CASSLTDSYEQYF. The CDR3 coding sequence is TGTGCCAGCAGCTTAACAGACTCCTACGAGCAGTACTTC.

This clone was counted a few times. The CDR3, as DNA: TGTGCCAGCAGCGCTAGCGGGGTCGGCAATGAGCAGTTCTTC. Translation: CASSASGVGNEQFF. This chain joins TRBV28 and TRBJ2-1, with 9 bases identical to TRBD2. Germline-derived CDR1 and CDR2 are MDHEN and SYDVKM. There are 14 residues in the CDR3. J was trimmed by 6 bases and V by 6 bases; bases with no gene match: 6.

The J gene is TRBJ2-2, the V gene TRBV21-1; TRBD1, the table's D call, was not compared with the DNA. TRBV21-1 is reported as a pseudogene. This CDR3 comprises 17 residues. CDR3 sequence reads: CASSKVGQDWNTGELFF. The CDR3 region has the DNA TGTGCCAGCAGCAAGGTTGGACAGGACTGGAACACCGGGGAGCTGTTTTTT.

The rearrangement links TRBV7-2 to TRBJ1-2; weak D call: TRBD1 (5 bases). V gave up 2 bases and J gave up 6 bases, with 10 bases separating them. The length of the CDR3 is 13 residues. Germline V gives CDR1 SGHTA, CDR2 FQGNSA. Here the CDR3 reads CASSLQGSHGYTF. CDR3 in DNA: TGTGCCAGCAGCTTACAGGGAAGCCATGGCTACACCTTC.

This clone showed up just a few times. CDR3 loop: CSVLLGGETQYF. The CDR3 DNA is TGCAGCGTCCTACTAGGTGGGGAAACCCAGTACTTC. V and J are TRBV29-1 and TRBJ2-5, with D perhaps matching TRBD2 (5 bases). Germline V gene lookup returns CDR1 SQVTM and CDR2 ANQGSEA. There are 12 residues in the CDR3. Trimming left V 6 bases short and J 8 bases short, with 16 bases between.

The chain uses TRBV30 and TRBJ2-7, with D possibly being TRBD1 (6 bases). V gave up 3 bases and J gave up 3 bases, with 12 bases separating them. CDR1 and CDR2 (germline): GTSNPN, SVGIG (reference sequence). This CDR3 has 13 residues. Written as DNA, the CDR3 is TGTGCCTGGAGCCCCGGGACACTCTACGAGCAGTACTTC. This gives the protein CAWSPGTLYEQYF.

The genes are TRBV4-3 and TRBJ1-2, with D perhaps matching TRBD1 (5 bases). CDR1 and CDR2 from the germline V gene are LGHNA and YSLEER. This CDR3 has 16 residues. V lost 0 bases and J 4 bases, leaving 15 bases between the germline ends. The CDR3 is CASSQDRAGSIYGYTF. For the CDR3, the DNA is TGCGCCAGCAGCCAAGATCGGGCAGGGTCAATCTATGGCTACACCTTC.

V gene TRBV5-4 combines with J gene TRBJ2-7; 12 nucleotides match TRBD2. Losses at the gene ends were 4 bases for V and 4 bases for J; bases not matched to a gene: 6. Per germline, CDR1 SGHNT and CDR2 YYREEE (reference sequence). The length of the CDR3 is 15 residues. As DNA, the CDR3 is TGTGCCAGCAGCCTACCTAGCGGGGGGGCGTACGAGCAGTACTTC. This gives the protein CASSLPSGGAYEQYF. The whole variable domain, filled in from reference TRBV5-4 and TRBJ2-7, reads ETGVTQSPTHLIKTRGQQVTLRCSSQSGHNTVSWYQQALGQGPQFIFQYYREEENGRGNFPPRFSGLQFPNYSSELNVNALELDDSALYLCASSLPSGGAYEQYFGPGTRLTVT.

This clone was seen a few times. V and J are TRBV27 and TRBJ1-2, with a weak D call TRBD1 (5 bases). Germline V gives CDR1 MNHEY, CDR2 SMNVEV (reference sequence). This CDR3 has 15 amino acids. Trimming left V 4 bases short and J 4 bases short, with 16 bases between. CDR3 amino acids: CASSSQGRPPYGYTF. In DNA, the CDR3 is TGTGCCAGCAGTTCCCAGGGTCGCCCTCCCTATGGCTACACCTTC.

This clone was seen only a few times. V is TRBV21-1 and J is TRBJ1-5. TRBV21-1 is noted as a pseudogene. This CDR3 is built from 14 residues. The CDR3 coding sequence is TGTGCCAGCAGCCAGGACTATAGCAATCAGCCCCAGCATTTT. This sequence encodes CASSQDYSNQPQHF.

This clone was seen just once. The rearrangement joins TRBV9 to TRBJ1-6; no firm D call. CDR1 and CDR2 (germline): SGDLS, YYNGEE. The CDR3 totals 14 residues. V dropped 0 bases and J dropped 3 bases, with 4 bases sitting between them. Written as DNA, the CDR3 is TGTGCCAGCAGCGTAGCCAGCTATAATTCACCCCTCCACTTT. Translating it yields CASSVASYNSPLHF.

In DNA, the CDR3 is TGTGCCAGCTCAGAACACGGGCAGGGCTACGAGCAGTACTTC. It yields the protein CASSEHGQGYEQYF. The chain recombines TRBV28 with TRBJ2-7, with D maybe TRBD1 (5 bases). Trimming took off 8 bases at V and 3 bases at J, with 17 bases between the two ends. This CDR3 region has 14 residues. Per germline, CDR1 MDHEN and CDR2 SYDVKM.

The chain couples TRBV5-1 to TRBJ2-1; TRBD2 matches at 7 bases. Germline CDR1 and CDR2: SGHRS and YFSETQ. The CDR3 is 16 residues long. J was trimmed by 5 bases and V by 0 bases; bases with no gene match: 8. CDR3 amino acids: CASSLEAGIGNNEQFF. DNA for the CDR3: TGCGCCAGCAGCTTGGAAGCGGGGATTGGGAACAATGAGCAGTTCTTC.

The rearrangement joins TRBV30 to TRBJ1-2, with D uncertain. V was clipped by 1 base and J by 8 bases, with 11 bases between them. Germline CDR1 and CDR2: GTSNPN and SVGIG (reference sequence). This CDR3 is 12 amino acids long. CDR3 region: CAWSGTVWGYTF. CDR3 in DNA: TGTGCCTGGAGTGGAACAGTCTGGGGCTACACCTTC.

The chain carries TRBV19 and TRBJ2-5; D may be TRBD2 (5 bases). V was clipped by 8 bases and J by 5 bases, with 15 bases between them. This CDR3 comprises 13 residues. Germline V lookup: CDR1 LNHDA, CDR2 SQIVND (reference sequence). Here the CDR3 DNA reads TGTGCCAGTTCCCAGCGGTCCTGGGAGACCCAGTACTTC. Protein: CASSQRSWETQYF.

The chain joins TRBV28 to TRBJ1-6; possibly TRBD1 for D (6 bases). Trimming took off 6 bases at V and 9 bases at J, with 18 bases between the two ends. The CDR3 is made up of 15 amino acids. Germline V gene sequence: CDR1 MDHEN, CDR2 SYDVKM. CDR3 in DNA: TGTGCCAGCAGGTACTACAGGGTATTCGGTTCACCCCTCCACTTT. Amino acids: CASRYYRVFGSPLHF.

DNA of the CDR3: TGTGCCTGCTCTCCAAGCGGGCGAACCTACAATGAGCAGTTCTTC. Encoded protein: CACSPSGRTYNEQFF. The chain uses TRBV30 and TRBJ2-1, with TRBD2 as a possible D gene (6 bases). Trimming left V 6 bases short and J 2 bases short, with 17 bases between. The CDR3 has 15 amino acids. Per the germline V gene, CDR1 is GTSNPN and CDR2 is SVGIG (reference sequence).

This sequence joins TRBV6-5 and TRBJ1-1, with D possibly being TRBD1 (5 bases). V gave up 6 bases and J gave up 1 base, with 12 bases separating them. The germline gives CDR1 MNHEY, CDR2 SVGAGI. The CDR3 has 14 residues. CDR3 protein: CASSRDFSNTEAFF. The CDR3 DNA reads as TGTGCCAGCAGCCGGGACTTCTCGAACACTGAAGCTTTCTTT.

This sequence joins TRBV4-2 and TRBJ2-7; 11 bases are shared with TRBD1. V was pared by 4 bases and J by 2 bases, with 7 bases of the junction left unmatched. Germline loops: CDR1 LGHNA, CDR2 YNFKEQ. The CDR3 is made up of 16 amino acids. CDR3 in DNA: TGTGCCAGCAGCCGAGGACAGGGGGCTAATACCTACGAGCAGTACTTC. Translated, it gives CASSRGQGANTYEQYF.

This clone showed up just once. CDR3 amino acids: CASTEGRHGYTF. The CDR3 DNA sequence: TGTGCCAGTACGGAGGGGCGCCATGGCTACACCTTC. The chain employs TRBV19 and TRBJ1-2, with D possibly being TRBD1 (5 bases). Germline CDR1 and CDR2: LNHDA and SQIVND (reference sequence). The CDR3 spans 12 residues. Trimming pared 7 bases from V and 6 bases from J, leaving 12 bases between.

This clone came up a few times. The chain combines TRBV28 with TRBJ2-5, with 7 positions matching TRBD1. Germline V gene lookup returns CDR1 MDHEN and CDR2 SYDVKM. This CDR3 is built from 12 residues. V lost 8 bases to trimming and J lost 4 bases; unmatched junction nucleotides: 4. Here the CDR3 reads CASRGQRETQYF. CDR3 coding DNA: TGTGCCAGCCGGGGACAGCGAGAGACCCAGTACTTC.

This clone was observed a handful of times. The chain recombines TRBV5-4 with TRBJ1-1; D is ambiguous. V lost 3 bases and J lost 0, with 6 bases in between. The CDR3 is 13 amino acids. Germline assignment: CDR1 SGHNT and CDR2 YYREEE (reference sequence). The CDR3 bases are TGTGCCAGCAGCTCGGGAGTGAACACTGAAGCTTTCTTT. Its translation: CASSSGVNTEAFF.

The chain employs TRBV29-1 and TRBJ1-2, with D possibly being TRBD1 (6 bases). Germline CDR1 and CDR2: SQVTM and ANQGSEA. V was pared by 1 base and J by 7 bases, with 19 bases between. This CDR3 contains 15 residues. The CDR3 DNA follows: TGCAGCGTTGAAGGACGGGGAGGGGGGCGCGGTGGCTACACCTTC. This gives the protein CSVEGRGGGRGGYTF.

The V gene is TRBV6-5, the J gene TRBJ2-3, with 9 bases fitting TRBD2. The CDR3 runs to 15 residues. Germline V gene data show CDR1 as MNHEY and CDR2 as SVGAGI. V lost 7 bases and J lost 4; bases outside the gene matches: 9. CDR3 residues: CASKRSGRWADTQYF. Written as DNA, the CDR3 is TGTGCCAGCAAAAGAAGCGGGAGGTGGGCAGATACGCAGTATTTT.

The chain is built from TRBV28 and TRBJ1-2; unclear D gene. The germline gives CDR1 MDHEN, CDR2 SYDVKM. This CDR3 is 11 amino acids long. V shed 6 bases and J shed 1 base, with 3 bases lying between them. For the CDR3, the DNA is TGTGCCAGCAGCATTAACTATGGCTACACCTTC. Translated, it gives CASSINYGYTF.

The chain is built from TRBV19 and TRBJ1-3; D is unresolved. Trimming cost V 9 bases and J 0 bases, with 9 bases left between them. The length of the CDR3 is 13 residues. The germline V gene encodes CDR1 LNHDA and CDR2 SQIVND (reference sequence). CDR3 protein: CASRMYSGNTIYF. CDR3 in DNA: TGTGCCAGCAGGATGTACTCTGGAAACACCATATATTTT.

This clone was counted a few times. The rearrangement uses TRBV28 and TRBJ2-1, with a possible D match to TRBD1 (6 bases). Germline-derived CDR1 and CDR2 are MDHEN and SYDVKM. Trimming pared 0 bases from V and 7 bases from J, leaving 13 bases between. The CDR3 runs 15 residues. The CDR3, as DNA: TGTGCCAGCAGTTTATGGGGACAACGAGGAAATGAGCAGTTCTTC. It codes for CASSLWGQRGNEQFF.

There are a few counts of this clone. CDR3 coding DNA: TGTGCCAGCATGACTAGCGGGGGGATCCAAGAGACCCAGTACTTC. Its protein is CASMTSGGIQETQYF. The chain is built from TRBV5-6 and TRBJ2-5; 13 nucleotides match TRBD2. Germline CDR1 SGHDT, CDR2 YYEEEE. J lost 1 base, V lost 6 bases, and 3 bases had no gene match. The length of the CDR3 is 15 residues.

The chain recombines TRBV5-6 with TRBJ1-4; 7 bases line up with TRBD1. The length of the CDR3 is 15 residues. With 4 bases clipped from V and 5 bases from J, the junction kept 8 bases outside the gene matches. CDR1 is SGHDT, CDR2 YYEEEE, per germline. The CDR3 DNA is TGTGCCAGCAGCACCCTCGACAGGGAGAATGAAAAACTGTTTTTT. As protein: CASSTLDRENEKLFF.

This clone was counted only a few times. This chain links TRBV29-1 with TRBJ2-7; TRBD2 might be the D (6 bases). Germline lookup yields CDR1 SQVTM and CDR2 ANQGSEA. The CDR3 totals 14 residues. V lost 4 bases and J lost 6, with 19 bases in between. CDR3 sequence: CSVATREASVEQYF. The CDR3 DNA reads TGCAGCGTTGCGACCAGGGAGGCTTCAGTCGAGCAGTACTTC.

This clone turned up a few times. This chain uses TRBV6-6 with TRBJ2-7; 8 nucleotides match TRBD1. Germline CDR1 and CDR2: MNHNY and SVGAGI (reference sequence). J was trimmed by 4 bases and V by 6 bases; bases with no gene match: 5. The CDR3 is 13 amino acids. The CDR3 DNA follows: TGTGCCAGCAGCCCTAGGACAGGGTACGAGCAGTACTTC. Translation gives CASSPRTGYEQYF.